Below are 19 T cell receptor beta chains sequenced from a single sample in a study of cytomegalovirus exposure and HLA in healthy donors. Some clones are missing from TCRdb's copy, which holds only in-frame ones; the method was immunoSEQ multiplex PCR. The sample includes under 150,000 clones, around 87% seen only once; the top ten take over 6%. Sequencing was done on a sample of PBMCs. These receptors were obtained from a woman between 18 and 29 years old in good health and CMV-seropositive.

The CDR3 sequence: CASRGGGGGNRPSYEQYF. CDR3 nucleotide sequence: TGTGCCAGTCGCGGGGGGGGTGGAGGGAACCGACCCTCCTACGAGCAGTACTTC. This sequence joins TRBV2 and TRBJ2-7; TRBD2 aligns across 9 bases. V trimming: 9 bases; J trimming: 0 bases; junction bases outside the gene matches: 18. In germline, CDR1 is SNHLY, CDR2 FYNNEI. The CDR3 is made up of 18 amino acids.

The rearrangement uses TRBV27 and TRBJ2-1; 8 nucleotides line up with TRBD2. Germline V gene lookup returns CDR1 MNHEY and CDR2 SMNVEV (reference sequence). The CDR3 length is 15 residues. The V and J ends lost 7 bases and 6 bases, in that order; junction bases with no gene match: 11. CDR3 protein: CASTLGLARGNEQFF. The CDR3 DNA reads TGTGCCAGCACCTTAGGACTAGCAAGGGGCAATGAGCAGTTCTTC.

CDR3 sequence (DNA): TGTGCCAGCATTTTCGACAGGGTTTTGACAGATACGCAGTATTTT. This codes for CASIFDRVLTDTQYF. V gene TRBV2 combines with J gene TRBJ2-3, with 7 bases identical to TRBD1. CDR3 length: 15 residues. V was clipped by 7 bases and J by 3 bases; unmatched bases: 10. From germline, CDR1 is SNHLY and CDR2 FYNNEI.

The CDR3 DNA follows: TGTGCCAGTAGTAGCAAACAGGAGCATAATGAAAAACTGTTTTTT. This codes for CASSSKQEHNEKLFF. The chain couples TRBV19 to TRBJ1-4, with D maybe TRBD1 (5 bases). Deletions cut 4 bases from V and 4 bases from J, with 13 bases between. The CDR3 sequence is 15 residues long. Germline V lookup: CDR1 LNHDA, CDR2 SQIVND (reference sequence).

Only a few counts were recorded for this clone. The J gene is TRBJ2-2, the V gene TRBV4-3; 7 positions match TRBD2. V gave up 0 bases and J gave up 2 bases; unmatched junction bases: 0. The germline CDR1 and CDR2 sequences are LGHNA and YSLEER. The CDR3 totals 15 residues. CDR3 sequence (DNA): TGCGCCAGCAGCCAAGAAGCGGGAAACACCGGGGAGCTGTTTTTT. Translated, it gives CASSQEAGNTGELFF.

V and J are TRBV7-2 and TRBJ2-1, with D possibly being TRBD2 (6 bases). V was cut by 4 bases and J by 6 bases, with 13 bases left in between. The CDR3 has 14 residues. Germline V gives CDR1 SGHTA, CDR2 FQGNSA. CDR3 bases: TGTGCCAGCAGCTCCTTCGTGGGGGGCAATGAGCAGTTCTTC. Translation gives CASSSFVGGNEQFF.

V and J are TRBV4-2 and TRBJ2-5; no firm D call. The CDR3 is made up of 13 amino acids. Germline V gene data show CDR1 as LGHNA and CDR2 as YNFKEQ. With 0 bases removed from V and 4 bases from J, the gap between germline ends came to 6 bases. Here the CDR3 DNA reads TGTGCCAGCAGCCAAGATTCGGGAGAGACCCAGTACTTC. Its protein product is CASSQDSGETQYF.

The rearrangement links TRBV19 to TRBJ2-4, with 8 nucleotides matching TRBD2. The V and J ends lost 4 bases and 0 bases, in that order; junction bases with no gene match: 5. Germline lookup yields CDR1 LNHDA and CDR2 SQIVND (reference sequence). The CDR3 covers 16 residues. The CDR3 reads CASSNLAGIAKNIQYF. In DNA form, the CDR3 reads TGTGCCAGTAGTAATCTAGCGGGTATAGCCAAAAACATTCAGTACTTC.

The gene calls are TRBV29-1 and TRBJ2-5; no clear D gene. V shed 2 bases and J shed 2 bases, with 9 bases lying between them. Germline lookup yields CDR1 SQVTM and CDR2 ANQGSEA. This CDR3 is 13 amino acids long. CDR3 region: CSVEWRSQETQYF. CDR3 coding DNA: TGCAGCGTTGAATGGCGGAGTCAAGAGACCCAGTACTTC.

This chain uses TRBV6-5 with TRBJ1-5; D gene ambiguous. The CDR3 is 13 residues long. Germline V gene data show CDR1 as MNHEY and CDR2 as SVGAGI. With 6 bases removed from V and 4 bases from J, the gap between germline ends came to 10 bases. The CDR3 is CASRSVLNQPQHF. The DNA of the CDR3 is TGTGCCAGCAGAAGCGTTCTGAATCAGCCCCAGCATTTT.

This clone was detected only once. This chain links TRBV5-1 with TRBJ1-1, with 7 bases matching TRBD1. The V and J ends lost 5 bases and 6 bases, in that order; junction bases with no gene match: 10. The CDR3 covers 14 residues. Germline V lookup: CDR1 SGHRS, CDR2 YFSETQ. CDR3 in DNA: TGCGCCAGCAGTCACACAGGGGAAGCCTCTGAAGCTTTCTTT. It encodes CASSHTGEASEAFF.

The chain is built from TRBV5-8 and TRBJ2-5; D perhaps matches TRBD1 (6 bases). V lost 2 bases, J lost 9 bases, and 8 bases lay in between. This CDR3 has 11 residues. Germline V lookup: CDR1 SGHTS, CDR2 YDEGEE. The CDR3 loop reads CASSLSGAQYF. CDR3 in DNA: TGTGCCAGCAGCTTATCAGGGGCCCAGTACTTC.

V gene TRBV11-2 combines with J gene TRBJ2-1, with TRBD2 as a possible D gene (7 bases). The ends were cut back, 8 bases at V and 6 bases at J, with 17 bases in the middle. The length of the CDR3 is 14 residues. Per germline, CDR1 SGHAT and CDR2 FQNNGV. The CDR3 DNA sequence: TGTGCCAGCGTCCCGGGGGGACACCTCAATGAGCAGTTCTTC. Its protein product is CASVPGGHLNEQFF.

The rearrangement links TRBV5-8 to TRBJ2-3; 8 nucleotides agree with TRBD1. The trim removed 5 bases at V and 1 base at J, leaving 3 bases unmatched. Germline CDR1 is SGHTS and CDR2 is YDEGEE. CDR3 length: 14 amino acids. Here the CDR3 reads CASSPGQGTDTQYF. The CDR3 coding sequence is TGTGCCAGCAGTCCGGGACAGGGCACAGATACGCAGTATTTT.

The chain joins TRBV19 to TRBJ1-2; 9 nucleotides line up with TRBD1. The germline gives CDR1 LNHDA, CDR2 SQIVND (reference sequence). With V trimmed by 3 bases and J by 3 bases, 8 bases remained unmatched. This CDR3 contains 16 residues. This CDR3 is CASSIQSTGGYYGYTF. In DNA, the CDR3 is TGTGCCAGTAGTATCCAGAGCACAGGGGGCTACTATGGCTACACCTTC.

The V gene is TRBV27, the J gene TRBJ2-7, with TRBD1 identical over 12 bases. V trimming: 6 bases; J trimming: 5 bases; junction bases outside the gene matches: 11. The CDR3 is 16 residues long. Germline assignment: CDR1 MNHEY and CDR2 SMNVEV (reference sequence). The CDR3 nucleotides read TGTGCCAGCAGGACTGCCTGGGGACAGGGGGCCGACGAGCAGTACTTC. The encoded protein is CASRTAWGQGADEQYF.

The chain joins TRBV10-2 to TRBJ2-7; 10 bases map to TRBD2. Per germline, CDR1 WSHSY and CDR2 SAAADI. With 8 bases clipped from V and 7 bases from J, the junction kept 14 bases outside the gene matches. CDR3 size: 15 residues. CDR3 sequence reads: CASSGLGLALGEQYF. CDR3 DNA: TGCGCCAGCTCCGGTCTGGGACTAGCGTTGGGAGAGCAGTACTTC.

CDR3 sequence: CASRRSSLANEKLFF. The CDR3 DNA reads TGCGCCAGCAGACGATCCAGTTTGGCTAATGAAAAACTGTTTTTT. The J gene is TRBJ1-4, the V gene TRBV5-1; D gene ambiguous. The germline V gene has CDR1 SGHRS and CDR2 YFSETQ. This CDR3 contains 15 residues. V was shortened by 5 bases and J by 3 bases, with 14 bases between the two germline ends.

The chain combines TRBV10-3 with TRBJ1-2; tentatively, D is TRBD1 (5 bases). V was cut by 3 bases and J by 5 bases, with 13 bases left in between. The CDR3 sequence is 14 residues long. Germline CDR1 ENHRY, CDR2 SYGVKD. The CDR3 region has the DNA TGTGCCATCAGTGAACCAAATAGGGGATATGGCTACACCTTC. Translated: CAISEPNRGYGYTF.